This T cell receptor beta chain was identified in a study of T cells in Graves' hyperthyroidism and ophthalmopathy. Absent ophthalmopathy progression within 18 months defined stable Graves' hyperthyroidism. Findings of the study overall: The model forecast ophthalmopathy, anticipating it by a median around 6.9 months before onset. Appearing also in blood were most of the thyroid clonotypes expanded above 0.001. In simple terms, a model built on 13 V-J features told ophthalmopathy apart from stable hyperthyroidism.

The CDR3 extends over 13 amino acids. The V end was cut by 5 bases, the J end by 4 bases, with 11 bases between. Germline CDR1 reads SGHTA; CDR2 reads FQGNSA. A note on this clonotype: Antigen: not known.

Amplification targeted TCR beta CDR3 regions from RNA transcripts. During a first-round RT-PCR of the TCR CDR3, the HTBI primer set was used. One entry per CDR3 protein results from TCRdb running MiXCR on the multiplex PCR reads. The sample lists 610,000 or so distinct CDR3 sequences; 46% were seen once. This sequence was found in a young woman with Graves' hyperthyroidism. Sample: peripheral blood or thyroid tissue (not recorded which). V usage is TRBV7-2 and J usage is TRBJ1-2, with D unresolved. CDR3 sequence reads: CASSPSGIYGYTF. CDR3 nucleotide sequence: TGTGCCAGCAGCCCTAGCGGGATCTATGGCTACACCTTC.